The entry below gives a single T cell receptor beta chain sequence along with its context. The antigen is not known. The source of the sample is a study of cytomegalovirus exposure and HLA in healthy donors. Study results and caveats: Listed as cytomegalovirus-associated were 170 or so TCR beta chains.

The CDR3 totals 14 residues. V was shortened by 8 bases and J by 4 bases, with 14 bases between the two germline ends. The V gene's germline CDR1 is MDHEN and CDR2 SYDVKM. The PCR used 60 Vbeta and 13 Jbeta primers. The data were produced by immunoSEQ multiplex PCR, yet TCRdb's version contains in-frame clones alone and is incomplete. This table holds 100,000 or so clones, 75% found once. The origin of this receptor is a male donor in good health and CMV-seropositive. The specimen sequenced was PBMCs. The gene calls are TRBV28 and TRBJ1-4; the D is unclear. CDR3 sequence reads: CASGRAGVNEKLFF. The DNA of the CDR3 is TGTGCCAGCGGCCGCGCGGGCGTTAATGAAAAACTGTTTTTT.